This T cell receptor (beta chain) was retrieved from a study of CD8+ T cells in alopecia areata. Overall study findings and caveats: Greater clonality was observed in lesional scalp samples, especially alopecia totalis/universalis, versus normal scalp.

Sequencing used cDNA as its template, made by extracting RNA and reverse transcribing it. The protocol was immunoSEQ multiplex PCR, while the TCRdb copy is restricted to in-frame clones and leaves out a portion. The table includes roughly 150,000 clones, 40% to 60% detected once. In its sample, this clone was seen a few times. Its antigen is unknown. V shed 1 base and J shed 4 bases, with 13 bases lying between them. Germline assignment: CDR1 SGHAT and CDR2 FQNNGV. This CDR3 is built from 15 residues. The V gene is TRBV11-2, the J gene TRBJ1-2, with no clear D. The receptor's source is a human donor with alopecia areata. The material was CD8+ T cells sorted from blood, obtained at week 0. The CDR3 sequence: CASSLGARLGYGYTF. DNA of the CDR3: TGTGCCAGCAGCTTAGGGGCACGATTAGGCTATGGCTACACCTTC.